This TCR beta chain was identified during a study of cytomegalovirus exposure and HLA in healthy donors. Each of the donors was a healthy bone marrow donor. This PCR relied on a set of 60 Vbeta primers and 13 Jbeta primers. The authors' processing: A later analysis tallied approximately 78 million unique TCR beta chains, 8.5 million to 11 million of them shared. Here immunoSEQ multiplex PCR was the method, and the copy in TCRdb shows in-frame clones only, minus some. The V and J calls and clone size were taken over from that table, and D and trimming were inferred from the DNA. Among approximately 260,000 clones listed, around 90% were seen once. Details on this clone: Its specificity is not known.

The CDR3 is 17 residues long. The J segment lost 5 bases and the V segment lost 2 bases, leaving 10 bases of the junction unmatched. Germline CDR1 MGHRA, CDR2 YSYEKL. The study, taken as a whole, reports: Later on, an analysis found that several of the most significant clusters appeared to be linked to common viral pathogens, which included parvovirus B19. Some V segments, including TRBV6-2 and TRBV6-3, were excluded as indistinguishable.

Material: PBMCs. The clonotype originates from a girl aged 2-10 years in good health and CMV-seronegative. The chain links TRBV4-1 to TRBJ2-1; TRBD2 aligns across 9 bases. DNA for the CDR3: TGCGCCAGCAGCCAACAACGGGTGCGGGAGGGGGACAATGAGCAGTTCTTC. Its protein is CASSQQRVREGDNEQFF.